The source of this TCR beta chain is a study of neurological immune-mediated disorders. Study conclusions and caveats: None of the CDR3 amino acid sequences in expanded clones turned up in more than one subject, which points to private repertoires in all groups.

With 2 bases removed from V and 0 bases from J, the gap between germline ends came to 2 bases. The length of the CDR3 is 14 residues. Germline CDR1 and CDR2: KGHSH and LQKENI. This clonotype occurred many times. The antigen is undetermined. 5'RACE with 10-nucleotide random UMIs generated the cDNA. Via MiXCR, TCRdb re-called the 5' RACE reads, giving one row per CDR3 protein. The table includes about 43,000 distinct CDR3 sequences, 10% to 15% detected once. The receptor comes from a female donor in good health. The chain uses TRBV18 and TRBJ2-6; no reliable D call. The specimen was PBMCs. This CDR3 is CASSPDSGANVLTF. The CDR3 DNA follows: TGTGCCAGCTCACCAGACTCTGGGGCCAACGTCCTGACTTTC.